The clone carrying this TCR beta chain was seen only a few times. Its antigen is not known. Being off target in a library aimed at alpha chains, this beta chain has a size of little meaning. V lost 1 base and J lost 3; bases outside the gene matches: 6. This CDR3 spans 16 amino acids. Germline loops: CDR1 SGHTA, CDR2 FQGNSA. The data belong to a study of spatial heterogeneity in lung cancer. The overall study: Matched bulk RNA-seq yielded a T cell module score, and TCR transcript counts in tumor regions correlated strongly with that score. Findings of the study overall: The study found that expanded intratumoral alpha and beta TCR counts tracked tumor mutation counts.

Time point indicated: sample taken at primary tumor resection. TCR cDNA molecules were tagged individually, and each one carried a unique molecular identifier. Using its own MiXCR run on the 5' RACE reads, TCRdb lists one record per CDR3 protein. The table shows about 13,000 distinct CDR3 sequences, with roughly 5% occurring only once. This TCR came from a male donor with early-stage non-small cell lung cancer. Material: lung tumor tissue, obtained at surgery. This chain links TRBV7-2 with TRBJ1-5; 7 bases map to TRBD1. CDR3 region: CASSLETGINNQPQHF. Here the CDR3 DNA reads TGTGCCAGCAGCTTAGAGACAGGGATTAACAATCAGCCCCAGCATTTT.